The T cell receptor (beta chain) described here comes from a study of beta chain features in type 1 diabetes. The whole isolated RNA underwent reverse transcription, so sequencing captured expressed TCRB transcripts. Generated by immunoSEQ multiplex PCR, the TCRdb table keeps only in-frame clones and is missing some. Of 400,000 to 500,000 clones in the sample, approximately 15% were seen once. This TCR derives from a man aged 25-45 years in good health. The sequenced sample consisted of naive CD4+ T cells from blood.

The CDR3 nucleotides read TGTGCCACCAGCAGAGTGCAGGGGTCGTGGTCACCCCTCCACTTT. It codes for CATSRVQGSWSPLHF. V is TRBV15 and J is TRBJ1-6; a possible D gene is TRBD1 (6 bases). CDR1 LNHNV and CDR2 YYDKDF come from the germline V gene (reference sequence). The CDR3 covers 15 residues. V was trimmed by 1 base and J by 10 bases, leaving 14 bases between them.